What follows are 31 T cell receptor beta chains derived from one specimen sequenced in a study of regulatory T cells in long-lasting Graves disease. In building TCR beta libraries, iRepertoire HTBI primers were used together with Arm-PCR of CDR3 regions. TCRdb reprocessed the multiplex PCR reads via MiXCR and lists one record per CDR3 protein. This table holds 550,000 to 700,000 distinct CDR3 sequences, about 16% found once. Time point indicated: newly diagnosed GD, antithyroid drugs for less than 3 months. PBMCs were the source of the RNA used for TCR sequencing. These data were likewise used in another study, on T cells in Graves' hyperthyroidism and ophthalmopathy.

The source was peripheral blood mononuclear cells (PBMCs), collected at new diagnosis, from a patient treated with antithyroid drugs. These receptors originate from a man aged 18-30 years with Graves disease.

Turning to this clonotype: A far larger clone is one nucleotide away, so this likely arose from a read error. It is likely a read error, because the conserved phenylalanine at the end of the CDR3 is missing. The rearrangement links TRBV11-2 to TRBJ2-3; 12 bases are a match to TRBD2. The CDR3 totals 14 residues. Germline V gives CDR1 SGHAT, CDR2 FQNNGV. V gave up 5 bases and J gave up 5 bases; unmatched junction bases: 2. CDR3 bases: TGTGCCAGCAGCCTACTAGCGGGAGGAGATACGCAGTATTCT. Amino acids: CASSLLAGGDTQYS.

As regards this clonotype: A read error may be the cause here, since a much bigger clone is one base away. The rearrangement uses TRBV28 and TRBJ2-1, with TRBD2 matching 13 bases. The CDR3 has 17 residues. Germline-derived CDR1 and CDR2 are MDHEN and SYDVKM. CDR3 in DNA: TGTGCCAGCAGTAGACTAGCGGGAGGAAGCTCCTACAATGAGCAGTCCTTC. Translation: CASSRLAGGSSYNEQSF.

The sample holds one count of this clonotype. This sequence joins TRBV20-1 and TRBJ2-7; 9 nucleotides agree with TRBD2. Trimming took 0 bases from V and 5 from J; bases not matched to a gene: 11. Germline CDR1 and CDR2: DFQATT and SNEGSKA (reference sequence). This CDR3 spans 16 amino acids. The CDR3 bases are TGCAGTGCTAGAGATGATCTTAGCGGGAGATCGGACGAGCAGTACTTC. Translating it yields CSARDDLSGRSDEQYF.

The CDR3 DNA reads as TGCAGTGCTAGACATCACTCGGGGGTCACAGATACGCAGTATTTT. It is translated as CSARHHSGVTDTQYF. The gene calls are TRBV20-1 and TRBJ2-3, with D possibly TRBD2 on 6 matching bases. CDR3 length: 15 residues. Trimming stripped 2 bases from V and 2 bases from J, with 14 bases between. In germline, CDR1 is DFQATT, CDR2 SNEGSKA (reference sequence).

This clonotype has at least ten counts. V is TRBV24-1 and J is TRBJ1-5; unclear D gene. The germline V gene has CDR1 KGHDR and CDR2 SFDVKD. The CDR3 is 17 residues long. V was shortened by 2 bases and J by 0 bases, with 13 bases between the two germline ends. CDR3 sequence reads: CATSDSSGRCSNQPQHF. The CDR3 coding sequence is TGTGCCACCAGTGATTCGTCGGGTAGGTGTAGCAATCAGCCCCAGCATTTT.

Many counts were recorded for this clonotype. The chain links TRBV12-3 or TRBV12-4 to TRBJ2-7; 7 bases map to TRBD1. Trimming at V came to 7 bases and at J to 6 bases, leaving 12 bases not matched to a gene. The CDR3 has 14 residues. The CDR3 DNA reads as TGTGCCAGCAACCCGACAGGGTCCACTTCCGAGCAGTACTTC. Translation gives CASNPTGSTSEQYF.

This clonotype was detected only a few times. The chain joins TRBV7-2 to TRBJ2-1, with D possibly being TRBD2 (5 bases). This CDR3 spans 16 amino acids. The ends were cut back, 3 bases at V and 4 bases at J, with 16 bases in the middle. CDR1 is SGHTA, CDR2 FQGNSA, per germline. The CDR3 DNA reads TGTGCCAGCAGCTTCTATAGCGAGAACCTATACAATGAGCAGTTCTTC. Its translation: CASSFYSENLYNEQFF.

This clonotype appeared a single time. DNA for the CDR3: TGTGCCAGCAATCGGGGGGGGTGGAGACTAGCGGGAGACACCGGGGAGCTGTTTTTT. Its translation is CASNRGGWRLAGDTGELFF. V usage is TRBV27 and J usage is TRBJ2-2; the match to TRBD2 covers 12 bases. Germline V gene data show CDR1 as MNHEY and CDR2 as SMNVEV (reference sequence). The junction had 15 bases not matched to a gene; V was cut back by 7 bases and J by 3 bases. The CDR3 covers 19 residues.

This chain's CDR3 is CASSEGVAYNEQFF. CDR3 nucleotides: TGTGCCAGCAGTGAAGGGGTGGCCTACAATGAGCAGTTCTTC. The chain joins TRBV6-2 or TRBV6-3 to TRBJ2-1; D perhaps matches TRBD1 (5 bases). Germline loops: CDR1 MNHEY, CDR2 SVGEGT. Trimming left V 5 bases short and J 2 bases short, with 10 bases between. The CDR3 runs to 14 residues.

This chain links TRBV11-2 with TRBJ2-1; 14 nucleotides agree with TRBD2. Trimming took 3 bases from V and 8 from J; bases not matched to a gene: 9. Germline CDR1 reads SGHAT; CDR2 reads FQNNGV. CDR3 size: 17 residues. The CDR3 DNA follows: TGTGCCAGCAGCTTTCGGAAACCGGGACTAGCGGGAGATGAGCAGTTCTTC. Translated: CASSFRKPGLAGDEQFF.

This clonotype came up many times. This rearrangement joins TRBV18 to TRBJ1-1; D is undetermined. Deletions cut 6 bases from V and 0 bases from J, with 17 bases between. This CDR3 spans 16 amino acids. Germline lookup yields CDR1 KGHSH and CDR2 LQKENI. The CDR3 region has the DNA TGTGCCAGCTCCCTCGAACAGAGGTCCATGAACACTGAAGCTTTCTTT. Translated: CASSLEQRSMNTEAFF. Based on the CDR3 plus reference TRBV18 and TRBJ1-1, the full variable domain is NAGVMQNPRHLVRRRGQEARLRCSPMKGHSHVYWYRQLPEEGLKFMVYLQKENIIDESGMPKERFSAEFPKEGPSILRIQQVVRGDSAAYFCASSLEQRSMNTEAFFGQGTRLTVV.

V usage is TRBV7-3 and J usage is TRBJ2-5, with D perhaps being TRBD1 or TRBD2 (6 bases each). There are 14 residues in the CDR3. Germline V CDR1 and CDR2: SGHTA, FQGTGA. Trimming stripped 5 bases from V and 5 bases from J, with 15 bases between. In DNA form, the CDR3 reads TGTGCCAGCAGCCGCCGGGGGCGCGGGGAGACCCAGTACTTC. This codes for CASSRRGRGETQYF.

Only a few counts were recorded for this clonotype. The CDR3 DNA reads as TGTGCCTCCCACGGACTAGCGGGAGTGACTTCCTACGAGCAGTACTTC. It is translated as CASHGLAGVTSYEQYF. The rearrangement uses TRBV6-1 and TRBJ2-7, with 13 bases matching TRBD2. Germline lookup yields CDR1 MNHNS and CDR2 SASEGT. CDR3 length equals 16 residues. V trimming: 11 bases; J trimming: 1 base; junction bases outside the gene matches: 11.

This clonotype was seen more than once but under ten times. This chain joins TRBV28 and TRBJ1-3; D call uncertain. From germline, CDR1 is MDHEN and CDR2 SYDVKM. Trimming took off 6 bases at V and 0 bases at J, with 9 bases between the two ends. There are 14 residues in the CDR3. DNA for the CDR3: TGTGCCAGCAGCCTACAAAGCTCTGGAAACACCATATATTTT. Protein: CASSLQSSGNTIYF.

The rearrangement uses TRBV18 and TRBJ2-7; TRBD2 aligns across 11 bases. The V gene end was trimmed by 3 bases and the J gene end by 6 bases; junction bases not matched to a gene: 7. In germline, CDR1 is KGHSH, CDR2 LQKENI. There are 15 residues in the CDR3. The CDR3 sequence: CASSPPIAGGREQYF. The DNA for the CDR3 is TGTGCCAGCTCACCTCCTATAGCGGGAGGGCGCGAGCAGTACTTC.

This clonotype was seen at least ten times. The chain couples TRBV12-3 or TRBV12-4 to TRBJ2-1; 7 bases align to TRBD2. V lost 1 base to trimming and J lost 2 bases; unmatched junction nucleotides: 2. This CDR3 has 15 amino acids. The chain's CDR3 is CASSLGEGPYNEQFF. The CDR3 DNA reads as TGTGCCAGCAGTTTAGGGGAGGGCCCCTACAATGAGCAGTTCTTC.

The chain joins TRBV12-5 to TRBJ1-6; D gene unclear. Germline V gene lookup returns CDR1 LGHNT and CDR2 FRNRAP. This CDR3 has 15 amino acids. The V and J ends lost 7 bases and 5 bases respectively, with 15 bases between them. The CDR3, as DNA: TGTGCTAGTGCCCTTTACTTCGGTAATAATTCACCCCTCCACTTT. Encoded protein: CASALYFGNNSPLHF.

This clonotype was recorded many times. The genes are TRBV30 and TRBJ2-1; TRBD2 agrees at 11 bases. In germline, CDR1 is GTSNPN, CDR2 SVGIG (reference sequence). Trimming cost V 3 bases and J 8 bases; bases outside gene matches: 9. CDR3 length equals 15 residues. CDR3 in DNA: TGTGCCTGGAGCAGTGAGCTAGCGGGAGGCCATGAGCAGTTCTTC. It is translated as CAWSSELAGGHEQFF. Drawing the rest from reference TRBV30 and TRBJ2-1, the complete variable domain is SQTIHQWPATLVQPVGSPLSLECTVEGTSNPNLYWYRQAAGRGLQLLFYSVGIGQISSEVPQNLSASRPQDRQFILSSKKLLLSDSGFYLCAWSSELAGGHEQFFGPGTRLTVL.

V is TRBV29-1 and J is TRBJ2-7; TRBD1 matches 10 bases. This CDR3 spans 16 amino acids. V was clipped by 4 bases and J by 3 bases; unmatched bases: 12. Germline V gives CDR1 SQVTM, CDR2 ANQGSEA. In nucleotides, the CDR3 is TGCAGCGTTGTTCACCTTAATGGGGACAGGGGCTACGAGCAGTACTTC. This encodes CSVVHLNGDRGYEQYF.

The table lists this clonotype with many counts. Relative to the germline gene, one junction end is altered; a read error may explain this. In DNA, the CDR3 is TGTGCCAGCAGTTTGGCGGGAGTTGCAGAGACCCAGTACTTC. Its translation is CASSLAGVAETQYF. The V and J genes are TRBV5-1 and TRBJ2-5; TRBD2 aligns across 7 bases. The germline CDR1 and CDR2 sequences are SGHRS and YFSETQ. The CDR3 extends over 14 amino acids.

This clonotype was counted ten times or more. The rearrangement uses TRBV3-1 and TRBJ2-7, with 8 positions matching TRBD1. V was pared by 4 bases and J by 3 bases, with 8 bases of the junction left unmatched. CDR3 size: 15 residues. Looked up from germline, CDR1 is LGHDT and CDR2 is YNNKEL (reference sequence). CDR3 DNA: TGTGCCAGCAGCCTCTGGGGACAGGAGGTCTACGAGCAGTACTTC. Its protein product is CASSLWGQEVYEQYF.

This clonotype was detected only a few times. The V call is TRBV7-3, the J call TRBJ2-3, with 11 bases that match TRBD2. V lost 9 bases, J lost 2 bases, and 13 bases stayed unmatched. The germline V gene encodes CDR1 SGHTA and CDR2 FQGTGA. CDR3 length: 17 amino acids. CDR3 protein: CASSGIAGGGYTDTQYF. CDR3 nucleotides: TGTGCCAGTTCCGGTATAGCGGGAGGGGGCTACACAGATACGCAGTATTTT.

This clonotype was seen a handful of times. Mismatch with germline at one junction end may stem from a read error. The V call is TRBV29-1, the J call TRBJ1-4; D gene unclear. The CDR3 is 16 residues long. The germline gives CDR1 SQVTM, CDR2 ANQGSEA. As DNA, the CDR3 is TGCAGCGTCGAAGGTTATGCAGACAACCCTGCTGAAAAACTGTTTTTT. Translating gives CSVEGYADNPAEKLFF.

The genes are TRBV7-9 and TRBJ2-1; 8 bases match TRBD2. In germline, CDR1 is SEHNR, CDR2 FQNEAQ (reference sequence). The CDR3 has 15 amino acids. V lost 5 bases to trimming and J lost 7 bases; unmatched junction nucleotides: 10. CDR3 loop: CASSPPGGRRNEQFF. Here the CDR3 DNA reads TGTGCCAGCAGCCCTCCGGGCGGGAGGAGGAATGAGCAGTTCTTC.

This clonotype was found many times. The CDR3, as DNA: TGTGCCTGGAGGGCGAGTGTAGGGTTGAGAGATACGCAGTATTTT. It translates to CAWRASVGLRDTQYF. The chain is built from TRBV30 and TRBJ2-3; no definite D call. Germline CDR1 is GTSNPN and CDR2 is SVGIG (reference sequence). The CDR3 is 15 residues long. V dropped 3 bases and J dropped 5 bases, with 18 bases sitting between them. Looking up the rest from reference TRBV30 and TRBJ2-3 gives the full variable domain: SQTIHQWPATLVQPVGSPLSLECTVEGTSNPNLYWYRQAAGRGLQLLFYSVGIGQISSEVPQNLSASRPQDRQFILSSKKLLLSDSGFYLCAWRASVGLRDTQYFGPGTRLTVL.

The chain couples TRBV28 to TRBJ1-1, with a weak D call TRBD1 (6 bases). The germline gives CDR1 MDHEN, CDR2 SYDVKM. CDR3 size: 14 residues. Trimming removed 7 bases from V and 2 bases from J, with 14 bases in between. CDR3 amino acids: CASKYGGLNTEAFF. DNA of the CDR3: TGTGCCAGCAAATACGGGGGGCTTAACACTGAAGCTTTCTTT. The whole variable domain, remainder taken from reference TRBV28 and TRBJ1-1, is DVKVTQSSRYLVKRTGEKVFLECVQDMDHENMFWYRQDPGLGLRLIYFSYDVKMKEKGDIPEGYSVSREKKERFSLILESASTNQTSMYLCASKYGGLNTEAFFGQGTRLTVV.

This clonotype showed up many times. This rearrangement joins TRBV2 to TRBJ1-6; 7 bases map to TRBD1. Losses at the gene ends were 7 bases for V and 7 bases for J; bases not matched to a gene: 10. The CDR3 consists of 15 residues. Germline CDR1 reads SNHLY; CDR2 reads FYNNEI. CDR3 DNA sequence: TGTGCCAGCATACGTAACAGGGGCGGCAATTCACCCCTCCACTTT. Translated: CASIRNRGGNSPLHF. Variable domain in full (rest from reference TRBV2 and TRBJ1-6): EPEVTQTPSHQVTQMGQEVILRCVPISNHLYFYWYRQILGQKVEFLVSFYNNEISEKSEIFDDQFSVERPDGSNFTLKIRSTKLEDSAMYFCASIRNRGGNSPLHFGNGTRLTVT.

The chain links TRBV10-1 to TRBJ2-1; D gene uncertain. V was pared by 0 bases and J by 10 bases, with 4 bases between. The germline CDR1 and CDR2 sequences are WNHNN and SYGVQD (reference sequence). The CDR3 totals 11 residues. For the CDR3, the DNA is TGCGCCAGCAGTGAGTCGATGGAGCAGTTCTTC. This sequence encodes CASSESMEQFF.

This chain connects TRBV9 to TRBJ2-1; no clear D. This CDR3 has 14 residues. V lost 1 base and J 4 bases, leaving 9 bases between the germline ends. The germline CDR1 and CDR2 sequences are SGDLS and YYNGEE. The CDR3 nucleotides read TGTGCCAGCAGCGTAAACAATCTATACAATGAGCAGTTCTTC. Encoded protein: CASSVNNLYNEQFF.

This clonotype was picked up many times. The CDR3 DNA sequence: TGCGCCAGCAGCTTGCGTGGGACTAGCGGGAGATTCAACGAGCAGTACTTC. It translates to CASSLRGTSGRFNEQYF. The chain recombines TRBV5-1 with TRBJ2-7; 14 bases are shared with TRBD2. The CDR3 loop spans 17 amino acids. The ends lost 1 base at V and 5 bases at J; junction bases unmatched: 8. Germline-derived CDR1 and CDR2 are SGHRS and YFSETQ.

This clonotype was detected ten times or more. The rearrangement links TRBV6-5 to TRBJ1-2, with a weak D call TRBD1 (6 bases). Per germline, CDR1 MNHEY and CDR2 SVGAGI. The CDR3 runs 15 residues. Deletions cut 0 bases from V and 8 bases from J, with 16 bases between. CDR3 region: CASSYSAGVLEGYTF. CDR3 DNA sequence: TGTGCCAGCAGTTACTCAGCAGGGGTCTTGGAAGGCTACACCTTC.